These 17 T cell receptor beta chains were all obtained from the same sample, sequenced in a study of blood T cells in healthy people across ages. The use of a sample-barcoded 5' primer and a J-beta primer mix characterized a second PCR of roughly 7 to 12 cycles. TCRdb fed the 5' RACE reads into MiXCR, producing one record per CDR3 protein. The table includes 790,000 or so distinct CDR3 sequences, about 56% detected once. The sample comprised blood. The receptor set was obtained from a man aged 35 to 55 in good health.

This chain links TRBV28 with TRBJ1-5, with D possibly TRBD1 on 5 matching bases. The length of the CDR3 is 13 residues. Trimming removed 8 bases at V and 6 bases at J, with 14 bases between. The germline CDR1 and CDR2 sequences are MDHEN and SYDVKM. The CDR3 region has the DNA TGTGCCAGCGGCCCGCAGGGTCTTCAGCCCCAGCATTTT. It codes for CASGPQGLQPQHF.

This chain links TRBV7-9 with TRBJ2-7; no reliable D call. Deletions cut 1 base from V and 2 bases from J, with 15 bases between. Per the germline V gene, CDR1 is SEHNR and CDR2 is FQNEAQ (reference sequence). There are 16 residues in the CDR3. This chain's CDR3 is CASSLGLLGVPYEQYF. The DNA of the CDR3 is TGTGCCAGCAGCTTAGGATTGTTAGGCGTCCCCTACGAGCAGTACTTC.

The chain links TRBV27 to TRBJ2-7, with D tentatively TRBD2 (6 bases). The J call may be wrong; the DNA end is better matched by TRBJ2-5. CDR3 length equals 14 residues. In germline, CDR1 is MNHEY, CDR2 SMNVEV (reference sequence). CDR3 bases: TGTGCCAGCAGAGCCGAGGGGCGGGGTCGGACCCAGTACTTC. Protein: CASRAEGRGRTQYF.

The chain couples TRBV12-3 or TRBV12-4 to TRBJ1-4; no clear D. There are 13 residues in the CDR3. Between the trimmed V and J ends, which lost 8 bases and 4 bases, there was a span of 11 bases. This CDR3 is CASCEENNEKLFF. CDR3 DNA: TGTGCCAGCTGTGAGGAAAATAATGAAAAACTGTTTTTT.

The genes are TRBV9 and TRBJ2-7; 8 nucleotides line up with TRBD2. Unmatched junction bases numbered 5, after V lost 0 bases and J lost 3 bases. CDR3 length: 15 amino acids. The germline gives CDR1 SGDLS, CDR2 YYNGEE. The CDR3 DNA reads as TGTGCCAGCAGCGTAGTTAGCGGGACCGTCTACGAGCAGTACTTC. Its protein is CASSVVSGTVYEQYF. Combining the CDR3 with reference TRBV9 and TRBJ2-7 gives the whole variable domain DSGVTQTPKHLITATGQRVTLRCSPRSGDLSVYWYQQSLDQGLQFLIQYYNGEERAKGNILERFSAQQFPDLHSELNLSSLELGDSALYFCASSVVSGTVYEQYFGPGTRLTVT.

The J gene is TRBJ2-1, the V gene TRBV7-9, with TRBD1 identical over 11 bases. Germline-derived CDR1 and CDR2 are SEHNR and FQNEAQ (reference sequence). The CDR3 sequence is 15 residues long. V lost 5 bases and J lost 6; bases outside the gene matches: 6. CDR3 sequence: CASSNRDRGSNEQFF. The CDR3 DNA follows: TGTGCCAGCAGCAACCGGGACAGGGGGTCCAATGAGCAGTTCTTC.

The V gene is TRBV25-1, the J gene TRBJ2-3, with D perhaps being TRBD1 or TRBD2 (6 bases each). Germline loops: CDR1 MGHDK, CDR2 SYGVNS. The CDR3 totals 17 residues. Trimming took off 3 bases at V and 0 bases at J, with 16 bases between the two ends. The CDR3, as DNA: TGTGCCAGCAGTGATCCCACTAGCAGGGGAAGCACAGATACGCAGTATTTT. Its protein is CASSDPTSRGSTDTQYF.

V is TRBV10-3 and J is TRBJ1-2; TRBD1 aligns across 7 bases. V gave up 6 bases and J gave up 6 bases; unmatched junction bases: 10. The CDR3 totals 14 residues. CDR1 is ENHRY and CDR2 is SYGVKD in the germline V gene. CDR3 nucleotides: TGTGCCATCAGGAGATCCGGGACAGACGATGGCTACACCTTC. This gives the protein CAIRRSGTDDGYTF.

Here the CDR3 reads CASSSGGQNTGELFF. CDR3 in DNA: TGCGCCAGCAGCTCCGGGGGGCAGAACACCGGGGAGCTGTTTTTT. J is TRBJ2-2 and V is TRBV5-1, with D perhaps TRBD2 (7 bases). V lost 3 bases to trimming and J lost 1 base, with 10 bases between them. Germline V lookup: CDR1 SGHRS, CDR2 YFSETQ. The CDR3 length is 15 residues.

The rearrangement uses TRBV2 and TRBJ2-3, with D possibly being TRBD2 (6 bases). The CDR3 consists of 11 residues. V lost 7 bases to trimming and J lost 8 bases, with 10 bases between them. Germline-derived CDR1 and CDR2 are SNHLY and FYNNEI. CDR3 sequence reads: CASTAGSTQYF. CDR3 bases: TGTGCCAGCACCGCGGGGAGTACGCAGTATTTT.

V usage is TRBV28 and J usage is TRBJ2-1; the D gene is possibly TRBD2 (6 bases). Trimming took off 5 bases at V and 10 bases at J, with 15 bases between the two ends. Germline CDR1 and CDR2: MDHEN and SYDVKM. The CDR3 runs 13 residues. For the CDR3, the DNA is TGTGCCAGCAGTACCGGGACTGATTACGAGCAGTTCTTC. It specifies CASSTGTDYEQFF. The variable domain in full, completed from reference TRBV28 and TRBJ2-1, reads DVKVTQSSRYLVKRTGEKVFLECVQDMDHENMFWYRQDPGLGLRLIYFSYDVKMKEKGDIPEGYSVSREKKERFSLILESASTNQTSMYLCASSTGTDYEQFFGPGTRLTVL.

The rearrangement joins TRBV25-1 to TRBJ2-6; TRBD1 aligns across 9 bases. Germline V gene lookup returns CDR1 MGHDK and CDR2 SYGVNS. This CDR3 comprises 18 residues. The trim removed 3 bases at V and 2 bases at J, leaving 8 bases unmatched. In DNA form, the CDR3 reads TGTGCCAGCAGTGACACAGACAGGGGGTTCCCTGGGGCCAACGTCCTGACTTTC. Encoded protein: CASSDTDRGFPGANVLTF.

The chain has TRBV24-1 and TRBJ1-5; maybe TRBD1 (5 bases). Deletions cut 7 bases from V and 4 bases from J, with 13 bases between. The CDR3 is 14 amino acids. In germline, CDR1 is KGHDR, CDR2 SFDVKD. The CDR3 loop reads CATSRPGRNQPQHF. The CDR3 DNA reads TGTGCCACCAGCAGACCGGGACGTAATCAGCCCCAGCATTTT.

CDR3 in amino acids: CASGGGAFF. The CDR3 DNA is TGTGCCAGCGGCGGAGGAGCTTTCTTT. The chain recombines TRBV2 with TRBJ1-1; D remains unclear. The CDR3 sequence is 9 residues long. V was shortened by 8 bases and J by 10 bases, with 8 bases between the two germline ends. Germline CDR1 SNHLY, CDR2 FYNNEI. The full variable domain, with the rest looked up from reference TRBV2 and TRBJ1-1, is EPEVTQTPSHQVTQMGQEVILRCVPISNHLYFYWYRQILGQKVEFLVSFYNNEISEKSEIFDDQFSVERPDGSNFTLKIRSTKLEDSAMYFCASGGGAFFGQGTRLTVV.

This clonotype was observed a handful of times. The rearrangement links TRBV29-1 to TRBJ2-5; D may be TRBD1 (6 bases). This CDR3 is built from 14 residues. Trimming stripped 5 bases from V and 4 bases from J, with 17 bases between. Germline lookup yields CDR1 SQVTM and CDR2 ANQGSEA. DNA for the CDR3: TGCAGCGTTCTTCCCATAGGGACAACAGAGACCCAGTACTTC. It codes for CSVLPIGTTETQYF.

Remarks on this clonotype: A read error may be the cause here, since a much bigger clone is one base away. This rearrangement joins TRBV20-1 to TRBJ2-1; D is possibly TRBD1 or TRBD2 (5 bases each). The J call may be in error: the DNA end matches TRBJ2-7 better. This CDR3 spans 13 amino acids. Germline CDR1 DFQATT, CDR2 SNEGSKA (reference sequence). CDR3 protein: CSAGGRTYNEQYF. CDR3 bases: TGCAGTGCTGGGGGACGGACTTACAATGAGCAGTACTTC.

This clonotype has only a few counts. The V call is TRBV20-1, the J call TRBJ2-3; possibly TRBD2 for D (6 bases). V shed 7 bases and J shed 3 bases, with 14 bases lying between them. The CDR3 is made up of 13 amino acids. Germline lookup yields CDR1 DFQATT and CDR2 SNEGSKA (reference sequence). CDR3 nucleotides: TGCAGTGTCCGGAGGGCGGGGACAGATACGCAGTATTTT. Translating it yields CSVRRAGTDTQYF.